This T cell receptor beta chain was obtained from a study of blood T cell repertoires in COVID-19. The germline V gene has CDR1 LGHNA and CDR2 YNFKEQ. The length of the CDR3 is 13 residues. Deletions cut 0 bases from V and 9 bases from J, with 8 bases between. Clones were sequenced by immunoSEQ multiplex PCR, and TCRdb holds only the in-frame ones, with some missing. This table holds around 65,000 clones, roughly three quarters found once. This receptor was taken from a human donor in a cohort sampled during active COVID-19. The genes are TRBV4-2 and TRBJ2-2; a weak D match, TRBD2 (5 bases). The sequenced sample was peripheral blood. The CDR3: CASSQDGGRELFF. The CDR3 nucleotides read TGTGCCAGCAGCCAAGATGGAGGACGGGAGCTGTTTTTT.